This is a list of T cell receptor beta chains from one sample in a study of cytomegalovirus exposure and HLA in healthy donors. Sequencing was performed with immunoSEQ multiplex PCR; in TCRdb, only in-frame clones are kept and a portion is missing. The data show some 130,000 clones, 80% to 90% seen once. The sequenced material came from PBMCs. These receptors were obtained from a young woman in good health and CMV-seronegative. CDR3s include the opening cysteine and the closing phenylalanine or tryptophan. The order of the fields is V gene, clone size, CDR3 length, D gene, J gene, CDR3 DNA, CDR3 protein. The D gene is left open where the match is weak. A row's size may be missing; if present it is once, few, many or a size class.

TRBV27	.	17	TRBD1	TRBJ2-6	TGTGCCAGCAGTCCCGGACAGGGATTCGCTGGGGCCAACGTCCTGACTTTC	CASSPGQGFAGANVLTF
TRBV27	.	13	TRBD1	TRBJ1-1	TGTGCCAGCAGTTTGTTCCCCGCAGGGGGGGCTTTCTTT	CASSLFPAGGAFF
TRBV2	few	15	.	TRBJ1-6	TGTGCCAGCAGTGACACAGGTCAGGGTCGTTCACCCCTCCACTTT	CASSDTGQGRSPLHF
TRBV7-2	.	15	.	TRBJ2-2	TGTGCCAGCAGCTTAGGCCGAGCGAACACCGGGGAGCTGTTTTTT	CASSLGRANTGELFF
TRBV4-1	.	15	TRBD2	TRBJ2-5	TGCGCCACCCGCGTCCGTCCGGGAGGGCAAGAGACCCAGTACTTC	CATRVRPGGQETQYF
TRBV13	.	16	.	TRBJ1-1	TGTGCCAGCAGCACACATCAACGGGGGATGAACACTGAAGCTTTCTTT	CASSTHQRGMNTEAFF
TRBV7-3	.	16	TRBD2	TRBJ2-1	TGTGCCAGCAGCTTGACCGGGGGGAGCTCCTACAATGAGCAGTTCTTC	CASSLTGGSSYNEQFF
TRBV14	.	14	.	TRBJ2-1	TGTGCCAGCAGCCAATTAGCGGACCCCAATGAGCAGTTCTTC	CASSQLADPNEQFF
TRBV5-4	.	15	TRBD1	TRBJ1-1	TGTGCCAGCAGCTTACAGGGACAGACGAACACTGAAGCTTTCTTT	CASSLQGQTNTEAFF
TRBV28	once	15	.	TRBJ1-5	TGTGCCAGCAGTTCGACCCCCACAGGGATAGAGCCCCAGCATTTT	CASSSTPTGIEPQHF
TRBV2	.	15	.	TRBJ2-1	TGTGCCAGCCGGCAGGAGACTAGCTCCTACAATGAGCAGTTCTTC	CASRQETSSYNEQFF
TRBV2	.	12	.	TRBJ1-1	TGTGCCAGCAGTGAAACTAACACTGAAGCTTTCTTT	CASSETNTEAFF
TRBV14	.	17	TRBD1	TRBJ1-2	TGTGCCAGCAGCCAAACGAGCCCGGGACAGGGGGGTTATGGCTACACCTTC	CASSQTSPGQGGYGYTF
TRBV7-3	.	13	.	TRBJ2-3	TGTGCCAGCAGCTTAAGGGGCGCAGATACGCAGTATTTT	CASSLRGADTQYF
TRBV4-1	.	19	TRBD2	TRBJ2-3	TGCGCCAGCAGCCAACAAAGCGCACGGTGGGAGCGGGGGACAGATACGCAGTATTTT	CASSQQSARWERGTDTQYF
TRBV19	.	14	TRBD1	TRBJ1-1	TGTGCCAGCCGGGACAGGCCTATGAACACTGAAGCTTTCTTT	CASRDRPMNTEAFF
TRBV7-9	.	17	TRBD1	TRBJ1-4	TGTGCCAGCAGCTTACTTGTTTGGACAGGGCCGGGGGAAAAACTGTTTTTT	CASSLLVWTGPGEKLFF
TRBV29-1	.	14	TRBD2	TRBJ2-7	TGCAGCGTGGCCCCGGGACTAGGAGCGATCGAGCAGTACTTC	CSVAPGLGAIEQYF
TRBV29-1	.	12	.	TRBJ1-2	TGCAGCGTTGACGCGCTCTACTGGGGCTACACCTTC	CSVDALYWGYTF
TRBV5-1	.	15	.	TRBJ1-2	TGCGCCAGCAGCTTGGACAGGGCGATGAACTATGGCTACACCTTC	CASSLDRAMNYGYTF
TRBV7-9	.	13	.	TRBJ1-5	TGTGCCAGCAGCTTCGGTAACAGTCAGCCCCAGCATTTT	CASSFGNSQPQHF
TRBV11-2	.	14	.	TRBJ2-5	TGTGCCAGCAGCTTGAACAGGGTACAAGAGACCCAGTACTTC	CASSLNRVQETQYF
TRBV5-1	.	16	TRBD2	TRBJ2-2	TGCGCCAGCAACGAAATAGCGGGGTCGAACACCGGGGAGCTGTTTTTT	CASNEIAGSNTGELFF
TRBV7-6	.	15	.	TRBJ2-5	TGTGCCAGCAGCCCCACGCGACAAAACCGGGAGACCCAGTACTTC	CASSPTRQNRETQYF